The 19 T cell receptor beta chains in this list originate from one sample, sequenced in a study of blood T cell repertoires in COVID-19 (dated by TCRdb to 2018 to 2021). Library construction relied on the immunoSEQ multiplex PCR assay. What TCRdb holds here is the immuneACCESS table cut down to in-frame rearrangements. Part of the clones is not present; checked against another copy, under half of the missing clones reflect an unresolved V gene, and the others are unexplained. The table for this sample lists approximately 200,000 clones; 94% of them were counted only once. The ten largest clonotypes hold 0.7% to 0.8% of the sample. Sequencing input: peripheral blood. These receptors came from a man aged 30-40 years with COVID-19, enrolled during active disease.

The chain uses TRBV5-1 and TRBJ2-3; possibly TRBD1 for D (6 bases). CDR1 and CDR2 (germline): SGHRS, YFSETQ. The CDR3 extends over 14 amino acids. Trimming took off 4 bases at V and 0 bases at J, with 9 bases between the two ends. In DNA form, the CDR3 reads TGCGCCAGCAGCGGGGGACAAAGCACAGATACGCAGTATTTT. Protein sequence: CASSGGQSTDTQYF. Combining the CDR3 with reference TRBV5-1 and TRBJ2-3 gives the whole variable domain KAGVTQTPRYLIKTRGQQVTLSCSPISGHRSVSWYQQTPGQGLQFLFEYFSETQRNKGNFPGRFSGRQFSNSRSEMNVSTLELGDSALYLCASSGGQSTDTQYFGPGTRLTVL.

The CDR3 here is CATSDAINGYTF. CDR3 in DNA: TGTGCCACCAGTGATGCGATCAATGGCTACACCTTC. The chain couples TRBV24-1 to TRBJ1-2; D not certain. The V gene's germline CDR1 is KGHDR and CDR2 SFDVKD. The CDR3 is 12 amino acids. Trimming stripped 3 bases from V and 6 bases from J, with 7 bases between.

This chain joins TRBV29-1 and TRBJ1-2, with D perhaps matching TRBD1 (5 bases). The CDR3 runs to 11 residues. V was shortened by 1 base and J by 7 bases, with 7 bases between the two germline ends. Germline V gene sequence: CDR1 SQVTM, CDR2 ANQGSEA. CDR3 coding DNA: TGCAGCGTTGAAGCAGGGTTTGGCTACACCTTC. Translating it yields CSVEAGFGYTF.

This chain links TRBV27 with TRBJ1-6; D possibly corresponds to TRBD1 (6 bases). The CDR3 runs 15 residues. Germline-derived CDR1 and CDR2 are MNHEY and SMNVEV (reference sequence). V lost 5 bases and J lost 3, with 11 bases in between. The CDR3 here is CASSAIGGYNSPLHF. CDR3 bases: TGTGCCAGCAGTGCAATAGGGGGCTATAATTCACCCCTCCACTTT.

The chain recombines TRBV21-1 with TRBJ1-4; TRBD1, the table's D call, was not compared with the DNA. TRBV21-1 is deemed a pseudogene. The CDR3 loop spans 16 amino acids. CDR3 region: CASTQTGVGTNEKLFF. The CDR3 coding sequence is TGTGCCAGCACCCAGACAGGGGTCGGGACTAATGAAAAACTGTTTTTT.

In this sample, this clone turned up a few times. In nucleotides, the CDR3 is TGTGCCAGCAGCCAAAAGAGGGACACTGAAGCTTTCTTT. Translating it yields CASSQKRDTEAFF. This chain uses TRBV9 with TRBJ1-1; D is ambiguous. The V end lost 4 bases, the J end lost 3 bases, and 10 bases lay between the germline ends. CDR3 size: 13 residues. Germline loops: CDR1 SGDLS, CDR2 YYNGEE.

The rearrangement joins TRBV15 to TRBJ1-1; D is uncertain. The germline V gene has CDR1 LNHNV and CDR2 YYDKDF (reference sequence). Trimming took 1 base from V and 0 from J, leaving 6 bases between them. The CDR3 runs 14 residues. The CDR3 region has the DNA TGTGCCACCAGCAGAGGGCACCTGAACACTGAAGCTTTCTTT. It specifies CATSRGHLNTEAFF.

This chain links TRBV19 with TRBJ1-5; D remains unclear. Germline CDR1 and CDR2: LNHDA and SQIVND (reference sequence). The CDR3 sequence is 16 residues long. Trimming stripped 7 bases from V and 0 bases from J, with 16 bases between. CDR3 DNA sequence: TGTGCCAGTAAATTTACAGAAACCCATAGCAATCAGCCCCAGCATTTT. Translation gives CASKFTETHSNQPQHF.

This sequence joins TRBV5-6 and TRBJ2-3, with 9 bases aligning to TRBD1. After removal of 4 bases from V and 0 bases from J, the junction contained 6 bases not matched to a gene. The germline V gene has CDR1 SGHDT and CDR2 YYEEEE. The CDR3 extends over 16 amino acids. Written as DNA, the CDR3 is TGTGCCAGCAGCCCGGGACAGGGAGGGAGCACAGATACGCAGTATTTT. This encodes CASSPGQGGSTDTQYF.

The gene calls are TRBV27 and TRBJ2-1; 9 bases agree with TRBD2. Germline loops: CDR1 MNHEY, CDR2 SMNVEV (reference sequence). V was pared by 3 bases and J by 4 bases, with 1 base of the junction left unmatched. This CDR3 is 14 amino acids long. CDR3 residues: CASSLAGGYNEQFF. CDR3 DNA sequence: TGTGCCAGCAGTTTGGCGGGGGGGTACAATGAGCAGTTCTTC.

The V call is TRBV7-6, the J call TRBJ1-1; tentatively, D is TRBD1 (6 bases). Germline assignment: CDR1 SGHVS and CDR2 FNYEAQ. V was clipped by 4 bases and J by 6 bases, with 9 bases between them. There are 12 residues in the CDR3. CDR3 protein: CASSSGVAEAFF. For the CDR3, the DNA is TGTGCCAGCAGCTCAGGGGTCGCTGAAGCTTTCTTT. The full variable domain, rest sourced from reference TRBV7-6 and TRBJ1-1, is GAGVSQSPRYKVTKRGQDVALRCDPISGHVSLYWYRQALGQGPEFLTYFNYEAQQDKSGLPNDRFSAERPEGSISTLTIQRTEQRDSAMYRCASSSGVAEAFFGQGTRLTVV.

This chain uses TRBV4-1 with TRBJ2-6; 7 bases agree with TRBD1. The CDR3 is made up of 18 amino acids. Per germline, CDR1 MGHRA and CDR2 YSYEKL. V lost 4 bases to trimming and J lost 0 bases; unmatched junction nucleotides: 9. The CDR3, as DNA: TGCGCCAGCAGCCCGCCCCGGGACAGAGACTCTGGGGCCAACGTCCTGACTTTC. This codes for CASSPPRDRDSGANVLTF.

In nucleotides, the CDR3 is TGTGCCAGCAGCTCCCCGGGGCACAGGGGGGTGAACACCATATATTTT. As protein: CASSSPGHRGVNTIYF. The V call is TRBV7-9, the J call TRBJ1-3, with 8 bases that match TRBD1. This CDR3 region has 16 residues. The V segment lost 4 bases and the J segment 7 bases; nucleotides outside the gene matches: 12. CDR1 SEHNR and CDR2 FQNEAQ come from the germline V gene (reference sequence). The variable domain in full, with the rest retrieved from reference TRBV7-9 and TRBJ1-3, is DTGVSQNPRHKITKRGQNVTFRCDPISEHNRLYWYRQTLGQGPEFLTYFQNEAQLEKSRLLSDRFSAERPKGSFSTLEIQRTEQGDSAMYLCASSSPGHRGVNTIYFGEGSWLTVV.

The genes are TRBV30 and TRBJ2-3, with D tentatively TRBD1 (5 bases). This CDR3 is built from 13 residues. V gave up 4 bases and J gave up 0 bases, with 8 bases separating them. Germline loops: CDR1 GTSNPN, CDR2 SVGIG (reference sequence). CDR3 in DNA: TGTGCCTGGACAGGGCCGAGCACAGATACGCAGTATTTT. This gives the protein CAWTGPSTDTQYF.

V gene TRBV6-5 combines with J gene TRBJ1-1; D might be TRBD1 (5 bases). The CDR3 is 15 residues long. In germline, CDR1 is MNHEY, CDR2 SVGAGI. The V and J ends lost 0 bases and 1 base respectively, with 9 bases between them. CDR3 region: CASSYSGAENTEAFF. In nucleotides, the CDR3 is TGTGCCAGCAGTTACTCAGGGGCTGAGAACACTGAAGCTTTCTTT.

V and J are TRBV2 and TRBJ1-6; TRBD1 agrees at 7 bases. There are 16 residues in the CDR3. Germline CDR1 and CDR2: SNHLY and FYNNEI. Trimming removed 3 bases from V and 1 base from J; junction bases left unmatched: 3. For the CDR3, the DNA is TGTGCCAGCAGTGAGACAGGGACTTCCTATAATTCACCCCTCCACTTT. This translates into CASSETGTSYNSPLHF.

The chain combines TRBV3-1 (or the pseudogene TRBV3-2) with TRBJ1-2; D might be TRBD1 (5 bases). V dropped 8 bases and J dropped 2 bases, with 18 bases sitting between them. The CDR3 runs to 15 residues. Per the germline V gene, CDR1 is LGHDT and CDR2 is YNNKEL (reference sequence). The CDR3: CASGRIGGSNYGYTF. CDR3 nucleotide sequence: TGTGCCAGCGGACGCATCGGGGGGTCGAACTATGGCTACACCTTC.

The chain uses TRBV30 and TRBJ2-3; 8 bases map to TRBD2. Germline lookup yields CDR1 GTSNPN and CDR2 SVGIG (reference sequence). Germline trimming cut 5 bases from V and 5 bases from J; bases unmatched to any gene: 12. This CDR3 is 15 amino acids long. DNA for the CDR3: TGTGCCTGGGCGGGACTAGAAATGGGGCGAGATACGCAGTATTTT. This sequence encodes CAWAGLEMGRDTQYF.

This chain connects TRBV11-3 to TRBJ2-7; a weak D match, TRBD2 (5 bases). The CDR3 contains 16 residues. In germline, CDR1 is SGHNT, CDR2 YENEEA. V was shortened by 7 bases and J by 0 bases, with 19 bases between the two germline ends. Here the CDR3 reads CASIKVGGPDSYEQYF. The CDR3 DNA reads TGTGCCAGCATCAAAGTGGGCGGGCCAGACTCCTACGAGCAGTACTTC.